A selection of T cell receptor beta chains follows, all from one sample in a study of T cell responses to AZD1222 COVID-19 vaccine. Sequenced by immunoSEQ multiplex PCR; TCRdb stores in-frame clones only, minus some. The repertoire holds 130,000 to 150,000 clones, with about 92% as singletons. Sequencing used peripheral blood, obtained on day 0 of AZD1222 vaccination. Receptors were obtained from an adult in good health. The CDR3 runs from the conserved cysteine through the conserved F or W. D genes are given only for firm matches. Size is stated for part of the rows, as once, few or many counts, or as a class when the clone is expanded.

v_gene	d_gene	j_gene	abundance	CDR3aa	CDR3nt
TRBV11-2	-	TRBJ2-7	-	CASSVSYEQYF	TGTGCCAGCAGCGTTTCCTACGAGCAGTACTTC
TRBV14	-	TRBJ1-2	-	CASSQDQTMQYGYTF	TGTGCCAGCAGCCAAGATCAAACGATGCAATATGGCTACACCTTC
TRBV30	-	TRBJ1-1	-	CAWSVLGVTNTEAFF	TGTGCCTGGAGTGTATTGGGGGTCACGAACACTGAAGCTTTCTTT
TRBV7-9	TRBD1	TRBJ1-6	-	CASSGQGGPNSPLHF	TGTGCCAGCAGCGGACAGGGAGGGCCTAATTCACCCCTCCACTTT
TRBV19	-	TRBJ1-3	-	CASSIGPGNTIYF	TGTGCCAGTAGTATTGGGCCTGGAAACACCATATATTTT
TRBV6-5	-	TRBJ1-2	-	CASRTDLANYGYTF	TGTGCCAGCAGAACAGATTTAGCTAACTATGGCTACACCTTC
TRBV29-1	TRBD2	TRBJ2-1	few	CSVRTSGRLDEQFF	TGCAGCGTCCGCACTAGCGGGAGGTTGGATGAGCAGTTCTTC
TRBV4-1	-	TRBJ1-6	-	CASSQAPLLPLHF	TGCGCCAGCAGCCAAGCTCCTCTGTTACCCCTCCACTTT
TRBV6-5	TRBD1	TRBJ2-2	-	CASSYGRQGATGELFF	TGTGCCAGCAGTTACGGTCGGCAGGGGGCCACCGGGGAGCTGTTTTTT
TRBV12-3/TRBV12-4	-	TRBJ1-1	-	CASSPGQKFEAFF	TGTGCCAGCAGCCCGGGACAAAAGTTTGAAGCTTTCTTT
TRBV3-1/TRBV3-2	-	TRBJ1-3	-	CASSHSDRRVVGNTIYF	TGTGCCAGCAGCCACTCCGACCGGCGGGTTGTTGGAAACACCATATATTTT
TRBV9	TRBD1	TRBJ2-7	few	CASSGSGTGGAEQYF	TGTGCCAGCAGCGGATCCGGGACAGGGGGCGCCGAGCAGTACTTC
TRBV15	TRBD2	TRBJ2-1	-	CATRSGLATYNEQFF	TGTGCCACCCGGTCGGGACTAGCTACCTACAATGAGCAGTTCTTC
TRBV7-2	TRBD2	TRBJ2-1	-	CASSLWREAQFF	TGTGCCAGCAGCTTATGGCGGGAGGCCCAGTTCTTC
TRBV4-1	TRBD2	TRBJ2-7	-	CASSPGLAVYEQYF	TGCGCCAGCAGTCCGGGACTAGCGGTATACGAGCAGTACTTC
TRBV12-5	TRBD2	TRBJ2-1	-	CASGLVALAGEGEQFF	TGTGCTAGTGGTTTGGTAGCACTAGCGGGAGAAGGCGAGCAGTTCTTC
TRBV19	TRBD2	TRBJ2-7	-	CASKIAGYDSYEQYF	TGTGCCAGTAAGATAGCGGGATACGACTCCTACGAGCAGTACTTC
TRBV12-5	TRBD1	TRBJ2-7	-	CASGWDRGHEQYF	TGTGCTAGTGGTTGGGACAGGGGGCACGAGCAGTACTTC
TRBV7-2	TRBD2	TRBJ2-1	-	CASSLEARELDEQFF	TGTGCCAGCAGCTTAGAGGCGCGGGAGCTCGATGAGCAGTTCTTC
TRBV7-9	TRBD1	TRBJ1-1	-	CASSPGGQGGAFF	TGTGCCAGCAGCCCAGGGGGACAGGGGGGTGCTTTCTTT
TRBV30	-	TRBJ2-3	-	CAWSFVQTRTDTQYF	TGTGCCTGGAGTTTTGTCCAGACTCGCACAGATACGCAGTATTTT
TRBV7-7	-	TRBJ2-5	-	CASSSPGLPKTQYF	TGTGCCAGCAGCTCGCCGGGACTTCCGAAGACCCAGTACTTC
TRBV19	-	TRBJ1-5	-	CASSIVFQPQHF	TGTGCCAGTAGTATAGTGTTTCAGCCCCAGCATTTT
TRBV6-5	TRBD1	TRBJ2-7	-	CASRDRTGQFYEQYF	TGTGCCAGCAGGGACCGGACGGGACAGTTCTACGAGCAGTACTTC
TRBV19	-	TRBJ2-1	-	CASSIRRSSSPVEQFF	TGTGCCAGTAGTATTCGCAGGTCATCTTCACCGGTTGAGCAGTTCTTC